The text below deals with one T cell receptor beta chain. Its antigen is not known. This CDR3 comprises 15 residues. Germline values: CDR1 MNHEY, CDR2 SMNVEV (reference sequence). Trimming took off 0 bases at V and 5 bases at J, with 13 bases between the two ends. Generated by immunoSEQ multiplex PCR, the TCRdb table keeps only in-frame clones and is missing some. This sample has some 110,000 clones, with roughly 82% found just once. The sample comes from a study of cytomegalovirus exposure and HLA in healthy donors. Study-wide context: The 666 first-cohort repertoires shared a platform with the 130 or so validation repertoires, as reported in a later analysis. Study observations and caveats: Listed as cytomegalovirus-associated were roughly 180 TCR beta chains.

Specimen: PBMCs. The chain uses TRBV27 and TRBJ2-5; D gene ambiguous. This sequence originates from a man in his late teens or twenties in good health and CMV-seronegative. For the CDR3, the DNA is TGTGCCAGCAGTTTATCGATAACAGCTTGGGAGACCCAGTACTTC. It translates to CASSLSITAWETQYF.